This T cell receptor (gamma chain) stems from a study of γδ T cells in repeated Plasmodium falciparum infection. About the research overall: Donors had four controlled P. falciparum NF54 infections over roughly 600 days.

The CDR3 is 14 residues long. Unmatched junction bases numbered 5, after V lost 5 bases and J lost 2 bases. Germline assignment: CDR1 VENAVY and CDR2 YDSYNSRV. Vgamma9/Vdelta2+ and Vdelta2-negative gammadelta T cells were flow-sorted from PBMC for bulk sequencing. This clone was counted ten times or more. TRG and TRD sequences were obtained from every sorted gammadelta sample. TCRdb reran clone calling via CATT on the multiplex PCR reads. This table has tens of thousands of gamma-chain clones, roughly 1.4% appearing once. This rearrangement joins TRGV8 to TRGJP2. The sequence was obtained from a pool of human donors (malaria-infected and uninfected, not separated). The sample taken for sequencing was gamma-delta T cells from blood. The CDR3 reads CATWGWSSDWIKTF. DNA of the CDR3: TGTGCCACCTGGGGCTGGAGTAGTGATTGGATCAAGACGTTT.